This record covers a single TCR beta chain. Antigen: not known. The PCR used 60 Vbeta and 13 Jbeta primers. Measured with immunoSEQ multiplex PCR; TCRdb has only the in-frame clones, and not every one. The sample includes about 120,000 clones, around 73% of them seen just once. This sample is drawn from a study of cytomegalovirus exposure and HLA in healthy donors. The germline CDR1 and CDR2 sequences are MNHNS and SASEGT. The junction had 6 bases not matched to a gene; V was cut back by 3 bases and J by 9 bases. This CDR3 region has 14 residues. Study-wide results and caveats: CMV antigen specificity of a few CMV-associated chains was confirmed in vitro. The authors enumerated 180 or so TCR beta chains as linked to cytomegalovirus.

The receptor comes from a man younger than 45 in good health and CMV-seropositive. V is TRBV6-1 and J is TRBJ1-5, with 9 bases lining up with TRBD1. Sequencing used PBMCs. In nucleotides, the CDR3 is TGTGCCAGCAGTGAGGGGACAGGGCGGTTGCCCCAGCATTTT. Translating it yields CASSEGTGRLPQHF.